This T cell receptor (beta chain) stems from a study of T cells after posttransplantation cyclophosphamide. Study observations and caveats: Skin or GI-infiltrating T cells shared few TRB sequences with blood. After PTCy, TRB diversity resembled that of CNI/methotrexate controls. Later blood repertoires were often dominated by clones from the donor CD8+ memory compartment.

Treatment was busulfan-fludarabine conditioning, a marrow graft, and cyclophosphamide on days +3 and +4. TCRdb's table, derived via immunoSEQ multiplex PCR, lists solely in-frame clones and lacks some. This sample comprises 23,000 or so clones, none seen once only. The sample holds many counts of this clone. Its target is unknown. Trimming stripped 2 bases from V and 4 bases from J, with 14 bases between. Germline V gene sequence: CDR1 MDHEN, CDR2 SYDVKM. This CDR3 is built from 15 residues. The chain employs TRBV28 and TRBJ1-2; tentative D call: TRBD1 (5 bases). Specimen: PBMCs, collected after allogeneic stem cell transplant with posttransplant cyclophosphamide. This clonotype was obtained from a male patient aged 18 to 35 who received an allogeneic stem cell transplant from a related donor, was CMV-positive, and had no GVHD. The T cells may partly be graft donor cells. CDR3 residues: CASSLGHMLGYGYTF. Here the CDR3 DNA reads TGTGCCAGCAGTTTAGGACACATGCTGGGCTATGGCTACACCTTC.